The 21 T cell receptor beta chains in this list originate from one sample, sequenced in a study of T cell repertoires in cytomegalovirus infection. From the reads, TCRdb called clonotypes with MiXCR, one entry per CDR3 protein. The sample has more than 350,000 distinct CDR3 sequences, approximately 33% seen once; the top ten hold approximately 13%. The sequenced material came from PBMCs. The receptors originated from a human donor in good health (CMV status not recorded). Some clones in this sample may be carry-over from other donors' samples.

The count of this clonotype is one. The rearrangement links TRBV7-9 to TRBJ1-6; D is undetermined. Per germline, CDR1 SEHNR and CDR2 FQNEAQ (reference sequence). V shed 7 bases and J shed 9 bases, with 16 bases lying between them. The CDR3 sequence is 14 residues long. The CDR3 protein is CASTEGCAGSPLHF. As DNA, the CDR3 is TGTGCCAGCACCGAAGGGTGCGCCGGTTCACCCCTCCACTTT.

This clonotype was seen only a few times. The gene calls are TRBV12-3 or TRBV12-4 and TRBJ2-1; 8 bases are shared with TRBD2. V trimming: 5 bases; J trimming: 8 bases; junction bases outside the gene matches: 2. This CDR3 contains 12 residues. CDR3 protein: CASSRRGDEQFF. As DNA, the CDR3 is TGTGCCAGCAGTAGGCGGGGGGATGAGCAGTTCTTC.

This clonotype has just a few counts. The rearrangement uses TRBV19 and TRBJ2-6; a weak D match, TRBD1 (6 bases). Germline CDR1 LNHDA, CDR2 SQIVND (reference sequence). The CDR3 has 19 amino acids. Trimming stripped 7 bases from V and 0 bases from J, with 22 bases between. The CDR3 coding sequence is TGTGCCAGTAAGGGCGGAACGGGACATAACAACTCTGGGGCCAACGTCCTGACTTTC. Its translation is CASKGGTGHNNSGANVLTF.

Comment on this clonotype: This may be a read error: a much more frequent sequence differs by one nucleotide. J is TRBJ2-1 and V is TRBV7-8, with D perhaps assigned TRBD1 or TRBD2 (5 bases each). The better agreement between TRBJ2-7 and the DNA end casts doubt on the J call. Germline loops: CDR1 SGHVS, CDR2 FQNEAQ. The CDR3 contains 17 residues. CDR3 DNA: TGTGCCAGCAGTTACCAAGGATGGGGGTTAACACCCAATGAGCAGTACTTC. Amino acids: CASSYQGWGLTPNEQYF.

This clonotype has only a few counts. V is TRBV6-1 and J is TRBJ2-7, with 7 positions matching TRBD2. J gave up 2 bases and V 4 bases, and 5 bases lay outside the gene matches. Germline assignment: CDR1 MNHNS and CDR2 SASEGT. The CDR3 contains 14 residues. In DNA, the CDR3 is TGTGCCAGCAGTGTTGCTAGCGGTACCTACGAGCAGTACTTC. Its protein product is CASSVASGTYEQYF.

This clonotype was found a few times. The gene calls are TRBV24-1 and TRBJ2-6; TRBD1 agrees at 7 bases. The length of the CDR3 is 19 residues. The J segment lost 0 bases and the V segment lost 6 bases, leaving 13 bases of the junction unmatched. From germline, CDR1 is KGHDR and CDR2 SFDVKD. This CDR3 reads CATSQYPGTDGSGANVLTF. In nucleotides, the CDR3 is TGTGCCACCAGTCAATACCCCGGGACAGATGGCTCTGGGGCCAACGTCCTGACTTTC.

This clonotype was seen at least ten times. The chain carries TRBV7-8 and TRBJ2-3; weak D call: TRBD2 (6 bases). Germline CDR1 is SGHVS and CDR2 is FQNEAQ. V was pared by 7 bases and J by 0 bases, with 14 bases between. The CDR3 is 15 amino acids. CDR3 in DNA: TGTGCCAGCACCCCGACGGGGACTAGCACAGATACGCAGTATTTT. Translating it yields CASTPTGTSTDTQYF.

In its sample, this clonotype was seen a few times. V usage is TRBV12-5 and J usage is TRBJ1-5; 10 bases align to TRBD1. Germline V lookup: CDR1 LGHNT, CDR2 FRNRAP. This CDR3 spans 15 amino acids. Trimming removed 7 bases from V and 2 bases from J; junction bases left unmatched: 5. CDR3 nucleotide sequence: TGTGCTAGTGAATTCGGGACAGGGGGCAATCAGCCCCAGCATTTT. It specifies CASEFGTGGNQPQHF.

This clonotype occurred many times. At one of its ends the junction is not consistent with the germline gene, which may arise from a read error. The rearrangement links TRBV4-1 to TRBJ1-1; weak D call: TRBD1 (6 bases). The CDR3 consists of 13 residues. Germline-derived CDR1 and CDR2 are MGHRA and YSYEKL. The CDR3 DNA reads as TGTGCCAGCAGCCAAGGGGGGAACACTGAAGCTTTCTTT. Translating gives CASSQGGNTEAFF.

Concerning this clonotype: A read error may explain this, as a much larger clone is one base away. CDR3 in DNA: TGCTCCAGCAGCCAAGGTCAGGACAATGAGCAGTTCTTC. Its translation: CSSSQGQDNEQFF. This chain uses TRBV4-1 with TRBJ2-1; D unresolved. CDR1 and CDR2 from the germline V gene are MGHRA and YSYEKL. The CDR3 extends over 13 amino acids.

The genes are TRBV7-6 and TRBJ1-2, with D tentatively TRBD1 (5 bases). V lost 5 bases and J lost 3, with 13 bases in between. The germline gives CDR1 SGHVS, CDR2 FNYEAQ. This CDR3 has 14 amino acids. CDR3 loop: CASSPGPADYGYTF. The CDR3 coding sequence is TGTGCCAGCAGCCCGGGACCGGCGGACTATGGCTACACCTTC. The entire variable domain, with the rest obtained from reference TRBV7-6 and TRBJ1-2, is as follows: GAGVSQSPRYKVTKRGQDVALRCDPISGHVSLYWYRQALGQGPEFLTYFNYEAQQDKSGLPNDRFSAERPEGSISTLTIQRTEQRDSAMYRCASSPGPADYGYTFGSGTRLTVV.

The chain links TRBV9 to TRBJ2-7, with D perhaps TRBD1 (6 bases). Trimming removed 4 bases at V and 0 bases at J, with 17 bases between. Germline V CDR1 and CDR2: SGDLS, YYNGEE. The CDR3 sequence is 16 residues long. The CDR3: CASSPSRGISSYEQYF. The CDR3 coding sequence is TGTGCCAGCAGCCCTTCGAGGGGGATAAGCTCCTACGAGCAGTACTTC.

The chain is built from TRBV20-1 and TRBJ1-2; maybe TRBD1 (5 bases). V was trimmed by 1 base and J by 6 bases, leaving 18 bases between them. The CDR3 extends over 15 amino acids. The germline CDR1 and CDR2 sequences are DFQATT and SNEGSKA (reference sequence). CDR3 sequence (DNA): TGCAGTGCTAGAGGGTCTTGGTGGCAGGGAGATGGCTACACCTTC. Translating gives CSARGSWWQGDGYTF.

The J gene is TRBJ1-5, the V gene TRBV7-6; D not resolved. CDR3 length: 16 amino acids. The germline V gene has CDR1 SGHVS and CDR2 FNYEAQ. V was shortened by 1 base and J by 0 bases, with 10 bases between the two germline ends. The CDR3 protein is CASSLDSGISNQPQHF. In DNA, the CDR3 is TGTGCCAGCAGCTTAGATTCGGGGATTAGCAATCAGCCCCAGCATTTT.

The chain links TRBV11-2 to TRBJ2-7; unclear D gene. This CDR3 comprises 14 residues. V was cut by 5 bases and J by 0 bases, with 11 bases left in between. The V gene's germline CDR1 is SGHAT and CDR2 FQNNGV. This chain's CDR3 is CASSRGTYSYEQYF. CDR3 in DNA: TGTGCCAGCAGCCGAGGTACTTACTCCTACGAGCAGTACTTC.

This chain connects TRBV2 to TRBJ2-5; the D is unclear. V was clipped by 2 bases and J by 3 bases, with 13 bases between them. The germline CDR1 and CDR2 sequences are SNHLY and FYNNEI. This CDR3 is built from 15 residues. CDR3 region: CASSEPRPVEETQYF. The CDR3 nucleotides read TGTGCCAGCAGTGAACCCAGGCCCGTGGAAGAGACCCAGTACTTC.

There are many counts of this clonotype. V and J are TRBV28 and TRBJ1-5, with D possibly being TRBD1 (6 bases). Germline-derived CDR1 and CDR2 are MDHEN and SYDVKM. Trimming removed 7 bases from V and 7 bases from J, with 17 bases in between. The CDR3 has 14 amino acids. CDR3 coding DNA: TGTGCCAGCACCCCTCGGGGGCGAGGACAGCCCCAGCATTTT. Its protein is CASTPRGRGQPQHF.

A remark on this clonotype: This CDR3 is missing its conserved last phenylalanine or tryptophan, likely due to a read error. V gene TRBV15 combines with J gene TRBJ2-1; TRBD1 aligns across 7 bases. The CDR3 runs to 13 residues. V was pared by 4 bases and J by 5 bases, with 2 bases of the junction left unmatched. Germline V CDR1 and CDR2: LNHNV, YYDKDF (reference sequence). Here the CDR3 reads CATSMGQNNEQFL. The CDR3 DNA is TGTGCCACCAGCATGGGACAGAACAATGAGCAGTTCTTA.

This clonotype was seen more than once but under ten times. V usage is TRBV7-9 and J usage is TRBJ1-1; no reliable D call. The germline CDR1 and CDR2 sequences are SEHNR and FQNEAQ (reference sequence). The CDR3 length is 13 residues. V shed 5 bases and J shed 5 bases, with 12 bases lying between them. As DNA, the CDR3 is TGTGCCAGCAGCCCCTCCCCCAAGACTGAAGCTTTCTTT. The encoded protein is CASSPSPKTEAFF.

This clonotype was seen a handful of times. The rearrangement uses TRBV24-1 and TRBJ2-1, with D perhaps given as TRBD1 or TRBD2 (6 bases each). Germline V gene sequence: CDR1 KGHDR, CDR2 SFDVKD. The CDR3 is 16 amino acids. V lost 1 base and J lost 2, with 11 bases in between. CDR3 nucleotide sequence: TGTGCCACCAGTGATTTAAGGGGGGCCACCTACAATGAGCAGTTCTTC. Translation gives CATSDLRGATYNEQFF.

The chain employs TRBV11-2 and TRBJ2-7; 13 bases are shared with TRBD2. Germline assignment: CDR1 SGHAT and CDR2 FQNNGV. Unmatched junction bases numbered 4, after V lost 4 bases and J lost 4 bases. The CDR3 contains 15 residues. DNA for the CDR3: TGTGCCAGCAGCTGGGGGACTAGCGGGGTGTACGAGCAGTACTTC. Protein: CASSWGTSGVYEQYF.